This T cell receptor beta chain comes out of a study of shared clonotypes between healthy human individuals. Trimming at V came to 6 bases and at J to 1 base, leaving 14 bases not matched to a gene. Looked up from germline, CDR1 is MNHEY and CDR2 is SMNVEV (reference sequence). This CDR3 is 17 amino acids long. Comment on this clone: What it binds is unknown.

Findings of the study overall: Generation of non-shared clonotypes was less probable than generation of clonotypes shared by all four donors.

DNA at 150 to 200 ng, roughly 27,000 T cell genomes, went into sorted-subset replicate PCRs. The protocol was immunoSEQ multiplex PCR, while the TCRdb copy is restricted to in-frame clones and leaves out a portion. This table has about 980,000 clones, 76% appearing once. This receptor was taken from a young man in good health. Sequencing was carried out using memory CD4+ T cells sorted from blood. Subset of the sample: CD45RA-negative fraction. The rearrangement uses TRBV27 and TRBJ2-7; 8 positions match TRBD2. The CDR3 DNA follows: TGTGCCAGCAGACGAAGAAGTGGCACTAGCGGTTCCTACGAGCAGTACTTC. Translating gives CASRRRSGTSGSYEQYF.